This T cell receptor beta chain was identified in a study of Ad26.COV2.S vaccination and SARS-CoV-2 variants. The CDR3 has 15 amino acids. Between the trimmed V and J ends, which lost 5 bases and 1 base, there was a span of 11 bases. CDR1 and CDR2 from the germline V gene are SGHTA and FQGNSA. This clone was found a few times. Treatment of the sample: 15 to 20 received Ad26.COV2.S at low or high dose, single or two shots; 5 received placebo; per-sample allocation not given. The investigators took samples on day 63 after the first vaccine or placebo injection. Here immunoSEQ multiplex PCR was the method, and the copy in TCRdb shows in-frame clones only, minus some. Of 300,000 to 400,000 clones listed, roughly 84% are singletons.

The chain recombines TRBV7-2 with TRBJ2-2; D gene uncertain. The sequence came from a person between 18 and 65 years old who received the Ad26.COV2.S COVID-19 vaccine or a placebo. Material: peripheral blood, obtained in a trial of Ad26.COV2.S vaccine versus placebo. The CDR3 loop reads CASSLRTENTGELFF. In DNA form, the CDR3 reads TGTGCCAGCAGCCTACGGACGGAGAACACCGGGGAGCTGTTTTTT.